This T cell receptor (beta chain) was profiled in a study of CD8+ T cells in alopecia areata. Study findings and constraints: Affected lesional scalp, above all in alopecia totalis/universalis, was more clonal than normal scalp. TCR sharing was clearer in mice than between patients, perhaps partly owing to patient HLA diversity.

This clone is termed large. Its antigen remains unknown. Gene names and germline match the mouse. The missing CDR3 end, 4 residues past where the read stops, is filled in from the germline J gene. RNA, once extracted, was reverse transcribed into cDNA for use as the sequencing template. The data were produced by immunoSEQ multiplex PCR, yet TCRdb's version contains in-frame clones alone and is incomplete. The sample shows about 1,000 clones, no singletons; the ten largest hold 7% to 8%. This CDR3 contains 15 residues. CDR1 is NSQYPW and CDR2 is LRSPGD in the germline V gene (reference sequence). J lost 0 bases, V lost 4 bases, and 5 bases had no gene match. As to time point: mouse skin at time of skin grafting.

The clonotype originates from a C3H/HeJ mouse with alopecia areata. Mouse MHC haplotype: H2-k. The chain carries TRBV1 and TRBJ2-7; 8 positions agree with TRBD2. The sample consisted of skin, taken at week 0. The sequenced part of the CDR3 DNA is TGCACCTGCAGTGGATACTGGGGGAGCTCCTAT. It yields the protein CTCSGYWGSSY. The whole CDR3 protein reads CTCSGYWGSSYEQYF.